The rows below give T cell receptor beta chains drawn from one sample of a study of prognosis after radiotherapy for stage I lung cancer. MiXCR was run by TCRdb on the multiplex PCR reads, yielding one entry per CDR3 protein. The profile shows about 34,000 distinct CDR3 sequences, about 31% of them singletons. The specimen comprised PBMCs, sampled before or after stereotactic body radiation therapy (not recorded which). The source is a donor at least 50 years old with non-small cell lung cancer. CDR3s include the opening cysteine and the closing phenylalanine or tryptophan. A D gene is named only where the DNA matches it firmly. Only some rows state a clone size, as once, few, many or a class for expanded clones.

CDR3: CATSDPAGTVGGYTF; V: TRBV24-1; D: TRBD1; J: TRBJ1-2; size: .
CDR3: CASSSRSGGTQETQYF; V: TRBV6-5; D: TRBD2; J: TRBJ2-5; size: many
CDR3: CASSSRGGVGEKLFF; V: TRBV6-5; D: .; J: TRBJ1-4; size: many
CDR3: CASSLSGGAGHVYTF; V: TRBV7-2; D: .; J: TRBJ1-2; size: .
CDR3: CSARPVGTANTGELFF; V: TRBV20-1; D: TRBD1; J: TRBJ2-2; size: many
CDR3: CSVEEARDSGSYTF; V: TRBV29-1; D: TRBD1; J: TRBJ1-2; size: .
CDR3: CAWKGLAGRASFTGELFF; V: TRBV30; D: TRBD2; J: TRBJ2-2; size: many
CDR3: CASSQPGGAKNIQYF; V: TRBV4-1; D: .; J: TRBJ2-4; size: many
CDR3: CASSLGPQRGQPQHF; V: TRBV7-2; D: .; J: TRBJ1-5; size: many
CDR3: CASKLGPTGETQYF; V: TRBV12-3/TRBV12-4; D: .; J: TRBJ2-5; size: many
CDR3: CASRATGGPGSPLHF; V: TRBV7-3; D: TRBD1; J: TRBJ1-6; size: .